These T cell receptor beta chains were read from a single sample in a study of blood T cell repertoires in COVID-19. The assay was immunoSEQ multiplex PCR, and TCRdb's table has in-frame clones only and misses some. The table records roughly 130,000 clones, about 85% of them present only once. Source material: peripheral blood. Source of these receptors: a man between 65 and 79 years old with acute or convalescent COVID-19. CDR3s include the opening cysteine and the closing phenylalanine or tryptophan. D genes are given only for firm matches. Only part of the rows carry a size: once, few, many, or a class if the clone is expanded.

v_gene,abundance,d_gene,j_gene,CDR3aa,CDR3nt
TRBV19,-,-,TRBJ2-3,CATEGRTDTQYF,TGTGCCACCGAGGGCCGAACAGATACGCAGTATTTT
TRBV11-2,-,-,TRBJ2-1,CASSPWTGNTNNEQFF,TGTGCCAGCAGCCCATGGACGGGGAACACTAACAATGAGCAGTTCTTC
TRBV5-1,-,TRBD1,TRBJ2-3,CASSLAGQGGDTQYF,TGCGCCAGCAGCTTGGCGGGACAGGGAGGAGATACGCAGTATTTT
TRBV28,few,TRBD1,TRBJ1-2,CASSLPTGVNYGYTF,TGTGCCAGCAGTTTACCGACAGGGGTTAACTATGGCTACACCTTC
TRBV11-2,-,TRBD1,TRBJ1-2,CASRPGLGQGHGYTF,TGTGCCAGCAGGCCCGGTCTCGGACAGGGCCATGGCTACACCTTC
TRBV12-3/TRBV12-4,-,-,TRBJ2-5,CASSSGVQETQYF,TGTGCCAGCAGCTCGGGGGTGCAAGAGACCCAGTACTTC
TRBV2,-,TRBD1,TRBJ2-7,CASSAGQGLGEQYF,TGTGCCAGCAGCGCGGGACAGGGGCTGGGAGAGCAGTACTTC
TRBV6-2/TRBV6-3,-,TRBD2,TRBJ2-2,CASSLLTSWTGELFF,TGTGCCAGCAGCCTTTTGACTAGCTGGACCGGGGAGCTGTTTTTT
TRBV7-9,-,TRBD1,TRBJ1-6,CASSLALQGASYNSPLHF,TGTGCCAGCAGCTTAGCCTTACAGGGGGCCTCCTATAATTCACCCCTCCACTTT
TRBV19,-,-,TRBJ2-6,CASSIDGATGANVLTF,TGTGCCAGTAGTATAGATGGGGCGACTGGGGCCAACGTCCTGACTTTC
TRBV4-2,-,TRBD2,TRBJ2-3,CASSQEATAGLAGTDTQYF,TGTGCCAGCAGCCAAGAGGCGACTGCGGGACTAGCGGGGACAGATACGCAGTATTTT
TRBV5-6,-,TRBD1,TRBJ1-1,CASSLQGFSAFF,TGTGCCAGCAGCTTACAGGGGTTTTCAGCTTTCTTT
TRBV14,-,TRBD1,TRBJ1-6,CASSTRRDRASPLHF,TGTGCCAGCAGCACTCGGAGGGACAGGGCTTCACCCCTCCACTTT
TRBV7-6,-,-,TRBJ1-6,CASSPEGNSPLHF,TGTGCCAGCAGCCCGGAGGGGAATTCACCCCTCCACTTT
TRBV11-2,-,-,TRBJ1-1,CASSLGQFSNTEAFF,TGTGCCAGCAGCTTAGGACAGTTTTCGAACACTGAAGCTTTCTTT
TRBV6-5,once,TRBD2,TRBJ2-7,CASSLAGGYEQYF,TGTGCCAGCAGTCTAGCGGGGGGCTACGAGCAGTACTTC
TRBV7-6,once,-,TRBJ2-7,CASSPQQGGEQYF,TGTGCCAGCAGCCCGCAGCAGGGGGGCGAGCAGTACTTC
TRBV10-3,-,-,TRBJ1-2,CAISDALTDYGYTF,TGTGCCATCAGTGACGCCCTAACGGACTATGGCTACACCTTC
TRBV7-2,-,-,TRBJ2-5,CASSLAWSVRVPETQYF,TGTGCCAGCAGCTTAGCGTGGAGCGTGAGGGTTCCGGAGACCCAGTACTTC
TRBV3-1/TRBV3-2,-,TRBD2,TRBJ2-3,CASSRYSGGTTDTQYF,TGTGCCAGCAGCCGATATAGCGGGGGGACCACAGATACGCAGTATTTT
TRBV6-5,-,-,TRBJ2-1,CASSYSPTVPNEQFF,TGTGCCAGCAGTTACTCTCCGACTGTGCCCAATGAGCAGTTCTTC
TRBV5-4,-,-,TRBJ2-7,CASSSQGRTYEQYF,TGTGCCAGCAGCTCCCAGGGCCGGACCTACGAGCAGTACTTC
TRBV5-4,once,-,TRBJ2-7,CASSQTGSYEQYF,TGTGCCAGCAGCCAGACAGGTTCCTACGAGCAGTACTTC
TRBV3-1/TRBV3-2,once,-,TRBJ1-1,CASSHVGDSEAFF,TGTGCCAGCAGCCATGTAGGGGATTCTGAAGCTTTCTTT
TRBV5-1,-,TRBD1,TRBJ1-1,CASSHPDREVEAFF,TGCGCCAGCAGTCACCCGGACAGGGAGGTTGAAGCTTTCTTT
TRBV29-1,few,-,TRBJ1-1,CSGHGVNTEAFF,TGCAGCGGTCACGGGGTTAACACTGAAGCTTTCTTT
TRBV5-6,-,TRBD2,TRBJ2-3,CASSLRGVDTQYF,TGTGCCAGCAGCTTACGGGGGGTTGATACGCAGTATTTT